The TCR beta chain under discussion was sequenced for a study of OX40 agonist ivuxolimab in advanced cancers. About the study: At doses from 0.01 to 10 mg/kg, patients were given intravenous ivuxolimab every 2 weeks.

TCRdb's copy holds only in-frame clones and misses some; the assay was immunoSEQ multiplex PCR. The repertoire holds roughly 120,000 clones, with roughly 92% as singletons. The V gene's germline CDR1 is MNHEY and CDR2 SMNVEV (reference sequence). V was pared by 2 bases and J by 0 bases, with 13 bases between. There are 16 residues in the CDR3. On cycle 4 day 1 and cycle 7 day 1, as well as at baseline, blood was sampled. The chain recombines TRBV27 with TRBJ1-1; D gene unclear. This specimen was CD4+ or CD8+ T cells sorted from blood, taken in a trial of the OX40 agonist ivuxolimab. This TCR came from an adult with an advanced solid tumor such as melanoma, head and neck, liver or kidney cancer. The CDR3 DNA follows: TGTGCCAGCAGTTTACTCCCCGCCCTCTTGAACACTGAAGCTTTCTTT. Translation gives CASSLLPALLNTEAFF.